This T cell receptor beta chain appears in the sequencing data of a study of CD8 T cells in ankylosing spondylitis. Study-wide points: Both synovial fluid and blood in reactive arthritis had previously been reported to carry some motif variants. One TCR beta motif, made up of fewer than 10 highly homologous variants, appeared characteristic of ankylosing spondylitis blood.

Quantitative 5'-RACE with molecular barcodes produced the TCR beta libraries. TCRdb re-analysed the 5' RACE reads in MiXCR, keeping a single row per CDR3 protein. In the table there are some 330,000 distinct CDR3 sequences, roughly 8% of which are singletons. Regarding this clonotype: Its antigen is unidentified.

This clonotype was obtained from a male donor with ankylosing spondylitis. Sequencing was done on a sample of blood, either unsorted or a sorted T cell fraction (not recorded which).

CDR3 region: CASSVVSSSDTQYF. The CDR3 bases are TGTGCCAGCAGCGTGGTATCTAGCTCAGATACGCAGTATTTT. This chain joins TRBV13 and TRBJ2-3; TRBD2 might be the D (5 bases). The CDR3 runs to 14 residues. Trimming took 5 bases from V and 4 from J, leaving 13 bases between them. Germline assignment: CDR1 PRHDT and CDR2 FYEKMQ (reference sequence).